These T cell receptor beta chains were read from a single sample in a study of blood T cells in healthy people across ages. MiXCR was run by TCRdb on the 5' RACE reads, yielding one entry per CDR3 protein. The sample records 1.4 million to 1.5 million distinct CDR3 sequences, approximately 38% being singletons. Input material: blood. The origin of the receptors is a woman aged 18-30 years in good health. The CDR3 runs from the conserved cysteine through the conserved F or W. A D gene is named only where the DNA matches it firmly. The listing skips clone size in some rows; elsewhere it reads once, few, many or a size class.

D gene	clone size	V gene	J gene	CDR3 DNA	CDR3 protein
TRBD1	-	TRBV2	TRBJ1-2	TGTGCCAGCAGTCTAAGGACAGGGGAGGTATCAGGCTACACCTTC	CASSLRTGEVSGYTF
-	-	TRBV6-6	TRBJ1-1	TGTGCCAGCAGTTACTCGGGGCGCGGCGACACTGAAGCTTTCTTT	CASSYSGRGDTEAFF
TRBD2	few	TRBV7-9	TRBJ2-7	TGTGCCAGCAGCCCTAGTTCGGGAGGGAACTACGAGCAGTACTTC	CASSPSSGGNYEQYF
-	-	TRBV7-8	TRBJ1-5	TGTGCCAGCAGCTTAGAGCTTCAGGGCCCTAATCAGCCCCAGCATTTT	CASSLELQGPNQPQHF
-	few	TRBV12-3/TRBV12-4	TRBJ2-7	TGTGCCAGCAGGCTTGGGAGAAGGGACCCCTACGAGCAGTACTTC	CASRLGRRDPYEQYF
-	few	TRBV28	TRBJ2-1	TGTGCCAGCACCGCACTTACGCGGTGGGATGAGCAGTTCTTC	CASTALTRWDEQFF
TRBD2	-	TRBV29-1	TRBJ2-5	TGCAGCGTTGCCCGAGGTAGCGGGGGTGGTTTAGAGACCCAGTACTTC	CSVARGSGGGLETQYF
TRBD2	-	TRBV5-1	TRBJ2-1	TGCGCCAGCAGCTTGGCAGTAGCGGGAAGGGATGAGCAGTTCTTC	CASSLAVAGRDEQFF
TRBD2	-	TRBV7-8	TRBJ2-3	TGTGCCAGCACCGCGCCGACTAGCGGAAGCACAGATACGCAGTATTTT	CASTAPTSGSTDTQYF
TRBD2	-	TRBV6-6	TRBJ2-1	TGTGCCAGCAGTTTTAGCGGGAGGATGGATGAGCAGTTCTTC	CASSFSGRMDEQFF
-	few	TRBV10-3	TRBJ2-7	TGTGCCATCAGTGATAGGGGAGATCCTGGCTACGAGCAGTACTTC	CAISDRGDPGYEQYF
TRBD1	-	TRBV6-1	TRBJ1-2	TGTGCCAGCAGTGAATTGATATGGGACAGGGCCCACTATGGCTACACCTTC	CASSELIWDRAHYGYTF
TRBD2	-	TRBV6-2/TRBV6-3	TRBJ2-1	TGTGCCAGCACCCTACTAGCGGACTCCTGCAATGAGCAGTTCTTC	CASTLLADSCNEQFF
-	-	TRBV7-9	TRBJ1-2	TGTGCCAGCAGCACCTCTAGCCCTGGCTACACCTTC	CASSTSSPGYTF
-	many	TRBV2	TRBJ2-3	TGTGCCAGCAGACAAGGGGCGGATACGCAGTATTTT	CASRQGADTQYF
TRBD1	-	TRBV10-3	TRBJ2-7	TGTGCCATCAGTGTGGGGACAGAACCCTCCTACGAGCAGTACTTC	CAISVGTEPSYEQYF
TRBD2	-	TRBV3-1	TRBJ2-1	TGTGCCAGCAGCCACGACATGAGACTAGCGGGATTAAATGAGCAGTTCTTC	CASSHDMRLAGLNEQFF
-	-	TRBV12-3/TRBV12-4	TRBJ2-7	TGTGCCAGCAGTTTAGACAACGTCGGTTCCTACGAGCAGTACTTC	CASSLDNVGSYEQYF
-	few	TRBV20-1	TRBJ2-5	TGCAGTGCGGGGGGATCCTTAGCGGAGACCCAGTACTTC	CSAGGSLAETQYF
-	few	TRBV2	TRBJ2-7	TGTGCCAGCAGTGAAAGCGCAGCCTACGAGCAGTACTTC	CASSESAAYEQYF
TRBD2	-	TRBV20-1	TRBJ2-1	TGCAGTGCACCGCGGGGGGGTGTAAACTACAATGAGCAGTTCTTC	CSAPRGGVNYNEQFF
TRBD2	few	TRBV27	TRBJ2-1	TGTGCCAGCAGTATATTAGCGGGAGGGTATGGCAATGAGCAGTTCTTC	CASSILAGGYGNEQFF
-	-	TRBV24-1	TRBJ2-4	TGTGCCACCAGTGACGACAATAGGGACATTCAGTACTTC	CATSDDNRDIQYF
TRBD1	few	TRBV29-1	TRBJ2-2	TGCAGCGTGGGGGGACAGGCAAACACCGGGGAGCTGTTTTTT	CSVGGQANTGELFF
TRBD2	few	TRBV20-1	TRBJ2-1	TGCAGTGCTCGGGGTAGGGAGGGCGGGTTCTTC	CSARGREGGFF
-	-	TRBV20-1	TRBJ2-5	TGCAGTGCTAGAGGGGGCGGCGCAGCGGAGACCCAGTACTTC	CSARGGGAAETQYF
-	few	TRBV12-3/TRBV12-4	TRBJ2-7	TGTGCCAGCAGCCACTGGGTCGATAGCTACGAGCAGTACTTC	CASSHWVDSYEQYF
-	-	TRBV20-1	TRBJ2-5	TGCAGTGCTAGAGATACAGACAGGAGCAACGGGCAGTACTTC	CSARDTDRSNGQYF
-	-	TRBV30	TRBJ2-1	TGTGCCTGGAGTCGTCGACCGACCACCAAGAGTTGGTTCTTC	CAWSRRPTTKSWFF
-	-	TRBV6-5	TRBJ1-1	TGTGCCAGCAGTTACGCCGGGGACCGCCCGGGGGCTTTCTTT	CASSYAGDRPGAFF
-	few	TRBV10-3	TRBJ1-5	TGTGCCATCAGTGGCCGGGGCAGCAATCAGCCCCAGCATTTT	CAISGRGSNQPQHF